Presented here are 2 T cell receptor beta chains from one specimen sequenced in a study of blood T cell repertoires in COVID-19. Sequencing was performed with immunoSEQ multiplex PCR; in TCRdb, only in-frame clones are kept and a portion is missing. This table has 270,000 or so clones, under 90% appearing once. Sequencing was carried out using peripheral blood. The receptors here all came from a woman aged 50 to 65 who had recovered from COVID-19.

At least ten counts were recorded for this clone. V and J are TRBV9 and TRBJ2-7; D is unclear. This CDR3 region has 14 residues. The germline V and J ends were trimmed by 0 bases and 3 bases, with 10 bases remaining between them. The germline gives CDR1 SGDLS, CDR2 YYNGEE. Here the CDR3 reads CASSVESGSYEQYF. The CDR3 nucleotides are TGTGCCAGCAGCGTAGAATCAGGAAGCTACGAGCAGTACTTC.

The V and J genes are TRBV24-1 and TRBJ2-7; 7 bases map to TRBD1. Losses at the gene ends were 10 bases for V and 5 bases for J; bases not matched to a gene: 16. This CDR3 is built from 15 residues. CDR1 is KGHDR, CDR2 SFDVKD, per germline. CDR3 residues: CATKLRGGEFNEQYF. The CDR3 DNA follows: TGTGCCACTAAATTGAGAGGGGGCGAATTTAACGAGCAGTACTTC.